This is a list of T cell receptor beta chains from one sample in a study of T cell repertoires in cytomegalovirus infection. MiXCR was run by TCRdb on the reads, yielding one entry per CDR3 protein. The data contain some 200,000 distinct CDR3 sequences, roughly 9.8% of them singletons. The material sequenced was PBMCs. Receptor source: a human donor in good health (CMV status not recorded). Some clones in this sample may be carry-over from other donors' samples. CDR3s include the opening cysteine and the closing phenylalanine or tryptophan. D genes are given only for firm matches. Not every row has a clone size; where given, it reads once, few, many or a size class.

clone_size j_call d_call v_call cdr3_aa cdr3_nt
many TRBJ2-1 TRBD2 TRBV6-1 CASRVAGGLYNEQFF TGTGCCAGCAGAGTAGCGGGAGGCCTCTACAATGAGCAGTTCTTC
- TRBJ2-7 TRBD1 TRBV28 CASRVPGQLYEQYF TGTGCCAGCAGGGTACCGGGACAGCTCTACGAGCAGTACTTC
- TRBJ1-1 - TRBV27 CVSSLKAGRAPLNTEAFF TGTGTCAGCAGTTTAAAGGCGGGCAGGGCCCCCTTGAACACTGAAGCTTTCTTT
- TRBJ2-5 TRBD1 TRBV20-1 CSARGDRGEQETQYF TGCAGTGCTAGAGGGGACAGGGGGGAACAAGAGACCCAGTACTTC
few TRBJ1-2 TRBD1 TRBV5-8 CASTRTGGNYGYTF TGTGCCAGCACACGGACAGGGGGGAACTATGGCTACACCTTC
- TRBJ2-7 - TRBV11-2 CASTLSSGYEHYF TGTGCCAGCACTCTAAGTTCGGGTTACGAGCATTACTTC
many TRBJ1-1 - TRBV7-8 CASSFGRGTEAFF TGTGCCAGCAGCTTCGGACGGGGCACTGAAGCTTTCTTT
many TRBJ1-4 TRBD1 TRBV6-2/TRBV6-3 CASSYSPWTGGDEKLFF TGTGCCAGCAGTTACTCCCCATGGACAGGGGGAGATGAAAAACTGTTTTTT
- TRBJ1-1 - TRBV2 CASSDHPGRSEAFF TGTGCCAGCAGTGACCACCCGGGAAGGTCTGAAGCTTTCTTT
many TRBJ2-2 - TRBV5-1 CASSVDTGRTGELFF TGCGCCAGCAGCGTCGATACAGGACGCACCGGGGAGCTGTTTTTT
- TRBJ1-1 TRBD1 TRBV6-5 CASSYVRGLTEAFF TGTGCCAGCAGTTACGTTAGGGGGCTGACTGAAGCTTTCTTT
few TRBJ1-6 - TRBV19 CASTGNWGQGSPLHF TGTGCCAGTACCGGAAACTGGGGACAAGGTTCACCCCTCCACTTT
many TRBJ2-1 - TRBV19 CASSISQGLNEQFF TGTGCCAGTAGTATCAGTCAGGGGTTGAATGAGCAGTTCTTC
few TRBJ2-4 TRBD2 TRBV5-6 CASSFITSGGKNIQYF TGTGCCAGCAGCTTCATTACTAGCGGGGGTAAAAACATTCAGTACTTC
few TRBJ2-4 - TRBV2 CASSNPLAKNIQYF TGTGCCAGCAGCAACCCCTTAGCCAAAAACATTCAGTACTTC
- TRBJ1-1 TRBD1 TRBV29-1 CSVEGTGPLNTEAFF TGCAGCGTTGAAGGGACAGGGCCCCTGAACACTGAAGCTTTCTTT
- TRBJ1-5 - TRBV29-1 CSVVSKDQPQHF TGCAGCGTTGTTTCTAAGGATCAGCCCCAGCATTTT
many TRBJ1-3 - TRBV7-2 CASSAMSSGNTIYF TGTGCCAGCAGCGCTATGAGCTCTGGAAACACCATATATTTT
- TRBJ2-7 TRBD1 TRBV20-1 CSSWQIGTGSDEQYF TGCAGCTCCTGGCAGATCGGGACAGGGTCGGACGAGCAGTACTTC
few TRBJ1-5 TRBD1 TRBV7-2 CASSTGQPYQPQHF TGTGCCAGCAGCACGGGACAGCCGTATCAGCCCCAGCATTTT
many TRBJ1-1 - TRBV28 CASSPPGRGPSTEAFF TGTGCCAGCAGTCCCCCCGGGAGGGGACCTTCCACTGAAGCTTTCTTT
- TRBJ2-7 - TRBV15 CATSRDASGSYEQYF TGTGCCACCAGCAGAGATGCCTCGGGCTCCTACGAGCAGTACTTC
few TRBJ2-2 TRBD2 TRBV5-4 CASSLTSGSAGELFF TGTGCCAGCAGCTTGACTAGCGGGAGCGCCGGGGAGCTGTTTTTT
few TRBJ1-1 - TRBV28 CASSLSGPRGTEAFF TGTGCCAGCAGTTTATCGGGACCCCGGGGCACTGAAGCTTTCTTT
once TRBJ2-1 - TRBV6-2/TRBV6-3 CASSLVSRTEQFF TGTGCCAGCAGTTTAGTTAGCCGGACCGAGCAGTTCTTC
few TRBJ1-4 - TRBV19 CASSMTQGRLGKLFF TGTGCCAGTAGTATGACGCAGGGGCGACTCGGAAAACTGTTTTTT